Described below is a single T cell receptor beta chain sequence and its context. CDR1 SGDLS and CDR2 YYNGEE come from the germline V gene. This CDR3 is built from 15 residues. V shed 3 bases, J shed 1 base, and the junction held 3 bases outside the gene matches. The protocol was immunoSEQ multiplex PCR, while the TCRdb copy is restricted to in-frame clones and leaves out a portion. This sample yields about 35,000 clones, of which over 80% are seen a single time; 3% to 4% belongs to the top ten. These data come from a study of PD-1 blockade in mismatch repair-deficient tumors. The source material was PBMCs, sampled around 6 weeks after starting pembrolizumab. The receptor comes from an adult with mismatch repair-deficient cancer. The chain combines TRBV9 with TRBJ2-7, with 11 bases aligning to TRBD2. The CDR3 sequence: CASSASSGRSYEQYF. The DNA of the CDR3 is TGTGCCAGCAGCGCTTCTAGCGGGAGGTCCTACGAGCAGTACTTC.